The 21 T cell receptor beta chains below come from one sample, sequenced in a study of blood T cells in healthy people across ages. PCR was performed a second time for roughly 7 to 11 cycles using a sample-barcoded 5' primer and a J-beta primer mix. MiXCR, run by TCRdb on the 5' RACE reads, gives a single entry per CDR3 protein. The table has approximately 900,000 distinct CDR3 sequences, around 46% seen once. Sample: blood. These receptor sequences come from a man in his thirties or forties in good health.

The chain joins TRBV7-9 to TRBJ2-5; perhaps TRBD1 as D (5 bases). The J call may be in error: the DNA end matches TRBJ2-7 better. Germline loops: CDR1 SEHNR, CDR2 FQNEAQ (reference sequence). The CDR3 totals 16 residues. CDR3 protein: CASTNRSRTPTYEQYF. CDR3 DNA sequence: TGTGCCAGCACCAACCGAAGCAGGACACCTACCTACGAGCAGTACTTC.

This chain uses TRBV24-1 with TRBJ2-1; TRBD1 matches 8 bases. The V segment lost 1 base and the J segment 3 bases; nucleotides outside the gene matches: 4. The CDR3 runs to 16 residues. Germline assignment: CDR1 KGHDR and CDR2 SFDVKD. CDR3 in amino acids: CATSDLQGGHYNEQFF. In DNA form, the CDR3 reads TGTGCCACCAGTGATTTACAGGGGGGCCACTACAATGAGCAGTTCTTC.

This clonotype was counted a few times. The chain has TRBV4-2 and TRBJ2-3; 10 bases are shared with TRBD2. V trimming: 3 bases; J trimming: 4 bases; junction bases outside the gene matches: 7. Germline V gene sequence: CDR1 LGHNA, CDR2 YNFKEQ. The CDR3 totals 16 residues. This CDR3 reads CASSHPSGGIADTQYF. DNA of the CDR3: TGTGCCAGCAGCCATCCTAGCGGGGGAATCGCAGATACGCAGTATTTT.

As regards this clonotype: The germline gene is not matched at one end of the junction; a read error may be the cause. This chain joins TRBV10-3 and TRBJ2-1; the D gene is possibly TRBD1 (6 bases). This CDR3 comprises 15 residues. Germline assignment: CDR1 ENHRY and CDR2 SYGVKD. As DNA, the CDR3 is TGTGCCATCAGTGATGCACGGGCAGGGGCCAATGAGCGGTTCTTC. Amino acid sequence: CAISDARAGANERFF.

This clonotype occurred a few times. The chain employs TRBV28 and TRBJ1-2, with 8 bases that match TRBD1. The CDR3 runs to 15 residues. V gave up 3 bases and J gave up 4 bases; unmatched junction bases: 7. Germline V gene data show CDR1 as MDHEN and CDR2 as SYDVKM. Here the CDR3 reads CASSFVAGGTYGYTF. CDR3 DNA: TGTGCCAGCAGTTTCGTGGCAGGGGGCACCTATGGCTACACCTTC.

The CDR3 region is CASSQSLAVDEQYF. The CDR3 nucleotides are TGTGCCAGCTCACAATCACTAGCGGTTGACGAGCAGTACTTC. This chain links TRBV18 with TRBJ2-5, with TRBD2 matching over 8 bases. Near its end, the DNA agrees better with TRBJ2-7, so the J call may be wrong. The CDR3 loop spans 14 amino acids. CDR1 and CDR2 from the germline V gene are KGHSH and LQKENI.

There are many counts of this clonotype. This chain connects TRBV4-2 to TRBJ2-7; D tentatively fits TRBD1 or TRBD2 (5 bases each). Deletions cut 0 bases from V and 0 bases from J, with 9 bases between. This CDR3 is built from 15 residues. The germline V gene encodes CDR1 LGHNA and CDR2 YNFKEQ. The CDR3 is CASSQERDASYEQYF. The CDR3 DNA follows: TGTGCCAGCAGCCAAGAAAGGGACGCCTCCTACGAGCAGTACTTC.

The genes are TRBV3-1 and TRBJ1-2; 7 nucleotides match TRBD1. The CDR3 length is 15 residues. Germline CDR1 reads LGHDT; CDR2 reads YNNKEL (reference sequence). With 0 bases clipped from V and 8 bases from J, the junction kept 9 bases outside the gene matches. The CDR3 region has the DNA TGTGCCAGCAGCCAAGAGGACAGGCGAACTATGGGCTACACCTTC. Residues: CASSQEDRRTMGYTF.

The chain couples TRBV9 to TRBJ2-1; 8 nucleotides match TRBD2. Germline CDR1 and CDR2: SGDLS and YYNGEE. This CDR3 spans 16 amino acids. V was pared by 2 bases and J by 5 bases, with 9 bases of the junction left unmatched. The CDR3 spells CASSVRAGAWDNEQFF. CDR3 sequence (DNA): TGTGCCAGCAGCGTTAGAGCGGGAGCCTGGGACAATGAGCAGTTCTTC.

In its sample, this clonotype was seen a few times. The chain carries TRBV29-1 and TRBJ2-1; weak D call: TRBD1 (6 bases). Deletions cut 4 bases from V and 3 bases from J, with 7 bases between. The CDR3 spans 12 residues. The germline CDR1 and CDR2 sequences are SQVTM and ANQGSEA. The CDR3 protein is CSVADSYNEQFF. CDR3 bases: TGCAGCGTTGCGGACAGCTACAATGAGCAGTTCTTC.

This clonotype was seen only once. The junction and the germline gene differ at one end; a read error may be behind it. The chain links TRBV28 to TRBJ2-7, with 10 positions matching TRBD1. CDR1 and CDR2 (germline): MDHEN, SYDVKM. The CDR3 has 16 amino acids. Here the CDR3 reads CAGSLIFGTGVNEQYF. In nucleotides, the CDR3 is TGTGCCGGCAGTTTAATCTTCGGGACAGGGGTCAATGAGCAGTACTTC. Filled out from reference TRBV28 and TRBJ2-7, the complete variable domain reads DVKVTQSSRYLVKRTGEKVFLECVQDMDHENMFWYRQDPGLGLRLIYFSYDVKMKEKGDIPEGYSVSREKKERFSLILESASTNQTSMYLCAGSLIFGTGVNEQYFGPGTRLTVT.

This clonotype turned up a few times. The rearrangement links TRBV4-1 to TRBJ1-2; D is possibly TRBD1 (5 bases). There are 17 residues in the CDR3. The V and J ends lost 0 bases and 1 base respectively, with 15 bases between them. Looked up from germline, CDR1 is MGHRA and CDR2 is YSYEKL. Written as DNA, the CDR3 is TGCGCCAGCAGCCAAGATAGGGCGAGGGGTAGTAACTATGGCTACACCTTC. It translates to CASSQDRARGSNYGYTF.

This clonotype was picked up a small number of times. The chain joins TRBV28 to TRBJ2-4; a weak D match, TRBD2 (7 bases). The J call may be mistaken, given a closer DNA end match to TRBJ2-5. The length of the CDR3 is 14 residues. The germline V gene has CDR1 MDHEN and CDR2 SYDVKM. DNA for the CDR3: TGTGCCAGCAGTTTACGGGGGGCGAGGGAGACCCAGTACTTC. Its protein is CASSLRGARETQYF.

Regarding this clonotype: The junction departs from germline at one end; a sequencing error may be responsible. This chain uses TRBV6-6 with TRBJ2-5; no definite D call. The V gene's germline CDR1 is MNHNY and CDR2 SVGAGI (reference sequence). The CDR3 extends over 12 amino acids. The CDR3 sequence: CASIYSTETQYF. The CDR3 nucleotides are TGTGCCAGCATTTACTCAACAGAGACCCAGTACTTC.

This clonotype has just one count. V usage is TRBV20-1 and J usage is TRBJ2-1, with TRBD1 as a possible D gene (5 bases). The V and J ends lost 7 bases and 10 bases respectively, with 17 bases between them. The CDR3 is made up of 12 amino acids. Germline assignment: CDR1 DFQATT and CDR2 SNEGSKA (reference sequence). As DNA, the CDR3 is TGCAGTGGGGCCAGGGAAGCCTACGAGCAGTTCTTC. It yields the protein CSGAREAYEQFF.

The genes are TRBV5-1 and TRBJ2-7; maybe TRBD2 (6 bases). Germline CDR1 SGHRS, CDR2 YFSETQ. The CDR3 is 16 amino acids. V was clipped by 1 base and J by 2 bases, with 16 bases between them. In DNA form, the CDR3 reads TGCGCCAGCAGCTTGATGACTCAGCGGGCGACCTACGAGCAGTACTTC. Residues: CASSLMTQRATYEQYF.

This clonotype was counted a few times. The chain links TRBV6-5 to TRBJ2-6; D might be TRBD1 or TRBD2, each matching 5 bases. V dropped 0 bases and J dropped 3 bases, with 18 bases sitting between them. The CDR3 totals 19 residues. The germline V gene has CDR1 MNHEY and CDR2 SVGAGI. CDR3 loop: CASSYSGGLRGIGANVLTF. Here the CDR3 DNA reads TGTGCCAGCAGTTACTCTGGCGGGTTGAGGGGTATTGGGGCCAACGTCCTGACTTTC.

The chain uses TRBV4-1 and TRBJ2-7; 8 bases align to TRBD1. The CDR3 length is 15 residues. Germline V lookup: CDR1 MGHRA, CDR2 YSYEKL. V was pared by 5 bases and J by 4 bases, with 10 bases of the junction left unmatched. CDR3 protein: CASSSAATGDYEQYF. The CDR3, as DNA: TGCGCCAGCAGCTCCGCCGCGACAGGGGATTACGAGCAGTACTTC.

The rearrangement joins TRBV2 to TRBJ2-5, with D possibly matching TRBD2 (7 bases). The DNA end is a closer match to TRBJ2-7, so the J assignment may be wrong. This CDR3 is 13 amino acids long. The V gene's germline CDR1 is SNHLY and CDR2 FYNNEI. CDR3 loop: CASSGGGHSEQYF. The CDR3 DNA reads TGTGCCAGCTCCGGCGGGGGCCATAGCGAGCAGTACTTC.

This clonotype was picked up a small number of times. V gene TRBV4-1 combines with J gene TRBJ2-5; D possibly uses TRBD1 or TRBD2 (5 bases each). The CDR3 has 15 amino acids. With 0 bases removed from V and 3 bases from J, the gap between germline ends came to 11 bases. Germline V CDR1 and CDR2: MGHRA, YSYEKL. The CDR3 DNA sequence: TGCGCCAGCAGCCAAGACGGGACGCCCGAAGAGACCCAGTACTTC. Translated: CASSQDGTPEETQYF.

The chain links TRBV5-1 to TRBJ2-2; 8 bases are shared with TRBD1. Unmatched junction bases numbered 7, after V lost 7 bases and J lost 5 bases. The CDR3 length is 14 residues. The germline CDR1 and CDR2 sequences are SGHRS and YFSETQ. The CDR3: CASGQGSGTGELFF. The CDR3 nucleotides read TGCGCCAGCGGACAGGGAAGTGGGACCGGGGAGCTGTTTTTT.